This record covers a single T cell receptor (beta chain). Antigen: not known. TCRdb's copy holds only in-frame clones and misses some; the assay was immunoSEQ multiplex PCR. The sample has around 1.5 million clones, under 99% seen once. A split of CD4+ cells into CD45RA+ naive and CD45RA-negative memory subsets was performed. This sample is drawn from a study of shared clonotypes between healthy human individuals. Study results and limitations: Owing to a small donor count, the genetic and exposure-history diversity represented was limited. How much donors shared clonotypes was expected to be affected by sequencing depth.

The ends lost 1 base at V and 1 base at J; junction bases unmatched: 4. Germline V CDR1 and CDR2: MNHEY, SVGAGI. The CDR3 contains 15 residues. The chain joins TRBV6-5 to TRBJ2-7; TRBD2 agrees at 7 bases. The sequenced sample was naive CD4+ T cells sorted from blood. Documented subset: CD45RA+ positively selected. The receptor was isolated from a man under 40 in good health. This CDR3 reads CASSYYAGESYEQYF. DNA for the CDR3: TGTGCCAGCAGTTACTACGCGGGAGAGTCCTACGAGCAGTACTTC.